This TCR beta chain was retrieved from a study of long-term antiretroviral therapy in people with HIV. Points from the study as a whole: Controls showed broader CDR3 length ranges than did the HIV repertoires.

This clone was observed a handful of times. The antigen is not known. Run at survey level, the immunoSEQ assay was version v3.0. Only in-frame clones appear in the TCRdb table, and some are missing; sequencing was by immunoSEQ multiplex PCR. The table includes over 35,000 clones, 65% to 90% detected once. Per donor, a minimum of one pre-ART and a minimum of two post-ART PBMC samples were available. This receptor was taken from a woman under 30 with HIV. Sequencing was performed on unsorted PBMCs, taken just before starting antiretroviral therapy.

Here the CDR3 reads CASGLGTALDGTQYF. The CDR3 coding sequence is TGTGCTAGTGGTTTGGGGACGGCACTCGACGGGACCCAGTACTTC. The J gene is TRBJ2-5, the V gene TRBV12-5; the D is unclear. The germline CDR1 and CDR2 sequences are LGHNT and FRNRAP. Trimming took 1 base from V and 7 from J, leaving 16 bases between them. This CDR3 is built from 15 residues.